The text below deals with one TCR beta chain. The record originates from a study of blood T cell repertoires in COVID-19. Across the whole study: Sites in the United States, Italy and Spain provided acute and convalescent COVID-19 samples. PBMCs, B-cell-depleted T cells, or T cells provided the cDNA or gDNA that made up the material.

Those enrolled, adults aged roughly 18 to 100 years, came from about 24 US areas. The CDR3 is 15 residues long. CDR1 is SGHRS, CDR2 YFSETQ, per germline. The V end lost 1 base, the J end lost 5 bases, and 13 bases lay between the germline ends. The protocol was immunoSEQ multiplex PCR, while the TCRdb copy is restricted to in-frame clones and leaves out a portion. The repertoire includes more than 300,000 clones, approximately 89% of them detected once, and just under 9.5% sits in the top ten. The chain is built from TRBV5-1 and TRBJ1-5, with D perhaps TRBD1 (6 bases). The receptor was derived from a woman younger than 45 who had recovered from COVID-19. The specimen sequenced was PBMCs or T cells enriched from blood (not recorded which). The CDR3 reads CASSLWGGGDQPQHF. CDR3 sequence (DNA): TGCGCCAGCAGCTTGTGGGGGGGCGGTGATCAGCCCCAGCATTTT.